This is a list of T cell receptor beta chains from one sample in a study of T cell changes during pregnancy in multiple sclerosis. The assay was immunoSEQ multiplex PCR, and TCRdb's table has in-frame clones only and misses some. This sample has about 110,000 clones, with just over 90% found just once. Source: peripheral blood, taken after pregnancy. These receptors were obtained from a female donor with multiple sclerosis, enrolled in a pregnancy study. The CDR3 runs from the conserved cysteine through the conserved F or W. The D gene is left open where the match is weak. Rows may omit the clone size; those that give it use once, few, many or a size class.

v_gene	j_gene	abundance	d_gene	CDR3nt	CDR3aa
TRBV18	TRBJ2-7	NA	NA	TGTGCCAGCTCAGAAGGCCAGGGAATTGTGTACGAGCAGTACTTC	CASSEGQGIVYEQYF
TRBV5-6	TRBJ2-3	NA	TRBD2	TGTGCCAGCAGCAGCGGGGGGGCCGTGGATACGCAGTATTTT	CASSSGGAVDTQYF
TRBV27	TRBJ2-1	NA	TRBD2	TGTGCCAGCAGCCCATGGCGGGGGAGCTCCTACAATGAGCAGTTCTTC	CASSPWRGSSYNEQFF
TRBV6-6	TRBJ1-6	few	NA	TGTGCCAGCAGTTACAATGGGGAGTTCCACTTT	CASSYNGEFHF
TRBV9	TRBJ2-1	NA	NA	TGTGCCAGCAGCGTATCAGACGGGAATGAGCAGTTCTTC	CASSVSDGNEQFF
TRBV5-6	TRBJ2-1	NA	NA	TGTGCCAGCAGCCCAAGAGGTATCCATGAGCAGTTCTTC	CASSPRGIHEQFF
TRBV25-1	TRBJ2-7	NA	NA	TGTGCCAGCAGTGAAGGAGACAGATCCTACGAGCAGTACTTC	CASSEGDRSYEQYF
TRBV2	TRBJ2-3	NA	TRBD1	TGTGCCAGCAGGACGTCCGGGACAGGGTACACAGATACGCAGTATTTT	CASRTSGTGYTDTQYF
TRBV4-1	TRBJ1-1	NA	TRBD1	TGCGCCAGCACCCAATCTCAGGGGGCTGGAACTGAAGCTTTCTTT	CASTQSQGAGTEAFF
TRBV15	TRBJ1-5	NA	TRBD1	TGTGCCACCAGCAGCGACAGGGGTGGAGGCCCCCAGCATTTT	CATSSDRGGGPQHF
TRBV15	TRBJ1-4	NA	TRBD1	TGTGCCACCAGCAGAGAAGAGGCAGGGGGTCCGGCCCGGGAAAAACTGTTTTTT	CATSREEAGGPAREKLFF
TRBV19	TRBJ1-5	NA	TRBD1	TGTGCCAGTAGTACCTCGACAGGGGGGCAGCCCCAGCATTTT	CASSTSTGGQPQHF
TRBV7-8	TRBJ1-5	NA	NA	TGTGCCAGCAGCCATACCCCGACAGGTCGGGACCAGCCCCAGCATTTT	CASSHTPTGRDQPQHF
TRBV27	TRBJ1-2	NA	NA	TGTGCCAGCGGCCTCCGGGGGGACTATGGCTACACCTTC	CASGLRGDYGYTF
TRBV19	TRBJ2-1	NA	NA	TGTGCCAGTAGTATAGGGGACAACCCTTACAATGAGCAGTTCTTC	CASSIGDNPYNEQFF
TRBV5-1	TRBJ1-1	few	TRBD1	TGCGCCAGCAGCAGCCGGGACAGTACTGAAGCTTTCTTT	CASSSRDSTEAFF
TRBV11-2	TRBJ1-2	few	NA	TGTGCCAGCAGCTCGTCCCGGGACACCACGAAGGGCTACACCTTC	CASSSSRDTTKGYTF
TRBV9	TRBJ2-4	NA	NA	TGTGCCAGCAGCGGAGATCAGGGAAACATTCAGTACTTC	CASSGDQGNIQYF
TRBV7-6	TRBJ2-5	NA	NA	TGTGCCAGCAGCTTATGGGGATCGGGACAAGAGACCCAGTACTTC	CASSLWGSGQETQYF
TRBV11-1	TRBJ2-2	NA	NA	TGTGCCAGCAGCTGGTCCAGCGGGTGGGACACCGGGGAGCTGTTTTTT	CASSWSSGWDTGELFF
TRBV11-2	TRBJ1-1	NA	NA	TGTGCCAGCAGCCGAGCAGGGCGTATGAACACTGAAGCTTTCTTT	CASSRAGRMNTEAFF
TRBV6-5	TRBJ1-2	once	TRBD1	TGTGCCAGCACTCAGGGGGGTGGTGGCTACACCTTC	CASTQGGGGYTF
TRBV27	TRBJ1-1	NA	NA	TGTGCCAGCAGTTGGGTGGGGGGGGGCACTGAAGCTTTCTTT	CASSWVGGGTEAFF
TRBV13	TRBJ2-7	NA	NA	TGTGCCAGCAGCCGAGCCTACGAGCAGTACTTC	CASSRAYEQYF
TRBV5-4	TRBJ2-7	NA	TRBD2	TGTGCCAGCAGCCGTATGTCCCGGGGGGGCGGGTACGAGCAGTACTTC	CASSRMSRGGGYEQYF
TRBV5-1	TRBJ1-1	NA	TRBD1	TGCGCCAGCAGCCCCGGGACAGGGGCGAACACTGAAGCTTTCTTT	CASSPGTGANTEAFF
TRBV5-1	TRBJ1-2	NA	NA	TGCGCCAGCAGCTTCGCGGGGGGGGATGGCTACACCTTC	CASSFAGGDGYTF
TRBV7-9	TRBJ2-7	NA	TRBD1	TGTGCCAGCACGGACAGGGTCGACGAGCAGTACTTC	CASTDRVDEQYF
TRBV5-6	TRBJ1-6	NA	NA	TGTGCCAGCAGCTTCGGGATTGGGAATTCACCCCTCCACTTT	CASSFGIGNSPLHF
TRBV4-1	TRBJ2-5	NA	TRBD2	TGCGCCAGCAGCCCCGTTGGCGGGGGTCAAGAGACCCAGTACTTC	CASSPVGGGQETQYF
TRBV4-1	TRBJ2-7	NA	TRBD2	TGCGCCAGCAGCCCCCAGGGGCTAGCGGGCTACGAGCAGTACTTC	CASSPQGLAGYEQYF
TRBV7-9	TRBJ1-1	few	NA	TGTGCCAGCAGCACCAACTTCGCTGTTGAAGCTTTCTTT	CASSTNFAVEAFF
TRBV7-2	TRBJ1-5	NA	NA	TGTGCCAGCAGCCCCCCCAGACAGCCCCAGCATTTT	CASSPPRQPQHF
TRBV7-2	TRBJ2-5	NA	TRBD1	TGTGCCAGCAGCCCCAGATGGACAGGGGGAGAGACCCAGTACTTC	CASSPRWTGGETQYF
TRBV7-6	TRBJ1-3	NA	NA	TGTGCCAGCAGCCCCACGGACAGCTCTGGAAACACCATATATTTT	CASSPTDSSGNTIYF
TRBV6-6	TRBJ2-5	NA	NA	TGTGCCAGCAGAAAAATAACATGGGGGGACGAAGAGACCCAGTACTTC	CASRKITWGDEETQYF
TRBV4-1	TRBJ1-1	NA	NA	TGCGCCAGCAGCCAAGATAGAATATTCGGGGAGGCTTTCTTT	CASSQDRIFGEAFF
TRBV30	TRBJ1-5	NA	NA	TGTGCCTGGAGTCCACCCGGGGGGCCCCAGCATTTT	CAWSPPGGPQHF
TRBV5-3	TRBJ2-7	NA	NA	TGTGCCAGAAGCTTGGTGGAGGTCGGCCACTCCTACGAGCAGTACTTC	CARSLVEVGHSYEQYF
TRBV7-9	TRBJ2-1	NA	TRBD2	TGTGCCAGCAGCCAACGGGAGGGCCGCAACAATGAGCAGTTCTTC	CASSQREGRNNEQFF
TRBV19	TRBJ2-2	NA	NA	TGTGCCAGTGGTACGAACAGAGACACCGGGGAGCTGTTTTTT	CASGTNRDTGELFF
TRBV25-1	TRBJ2-7	NA	NA	TGTGCCAGCGAACCAACTCAACAGGGTTCCTCCTCCTACGAGCAGTACTTC	CASEPTQQGSSSYEQYF
TRBV9	TRBJ2-7	NA	TRBD1	TGTGCCAGCAGCGGGGACAGCTCCTACGAGCAGTACTTC	CASSGDSSYEQYF
TRBV11-2	TRBJ2-7	NA	NA	TGTGCCAGCAGCTCTCCCCCGCCGGAGACCTACGAGCAGTACTTC	CASSSPPPETYEQYF
TRBV2	TRBJ1-1	few	NA	TGTGCCAGCAGTCAACAGCAGGACACTGAAGCTTTCTTT	CASSQQQDTEAFF
TRBV5-1	TRBJ2-7	NA	TRBD2	TGCGCCAGCAGCTTGGAGCTCCTAGCGGGGGGGTCATACGAGCAGTACTTC	CASSLELLAGGSYEQYF
TRBV6-5	TRBJ1-1	NA	NA	TGTGCCAGCAGTTACTCAGGGGGTGCCGAAGCTTTCTTT	CASSYSGGAEAFF
TRBV30	TRBJ2-5	NA	TRBD2	TGTGCCTGGAGTGAGGGAGCGGGGGGACAAGAGACCCAGTACTTC	CAWSEGAGGQETQYF